This T cell receptor (beta chain) was recorded in a study of early T cells in non-severe SARS-CoV-2 infection. Across the whole study: Chains stayed unpaired after sequencing of bulk RNA from unsorted whole blood. Study observations and caveats: Using VDJdb, the matching emphasized anti-spike CD8 responses while missing private and CD4 specificities.

Each single cDNA molecule received a unique molecular identifier. TCRdb re-analysed the 5' RACE reads in MiXCR, keeping a single row per CDR3 protein. In the table there are more than 85,000 distinct CDR3 sequences, around 12% of which are singletons. From germline, CDR1 is MDHEN and CDR2 SYDVKM. The germline V and J ends were trimmed by 7 bases and 4 bases, with 14 bases remaining between them. CDR3 size: 14 residues. Regarding this clonotype: Its antigen is not known.

Sequencing input: whole blood. This sequence was found in an adult who was a healthcare worker with PCR-confirmed SARS-CoV-2 infection or an uninfected control (not recorded which). This chain joins TRBV28 and TRBJ2-1, with TRBD2 as a possible D gene (6 bases). The CDR3: CASTGSGQYNEQFF. The CDR3 DNA is TGTGCCAGCACGGGAAGCGGGCAATACAATGAGCAGTTCTTC.